The present T cell receptor (beta chain) was sequenced within a study of blood T cell repertoires in COVID-19 (dated by TCRdb to 2020 to 2022). Turning to the overall study: Collaborator samples came from the United States, Italy and Spain and covered acute and convalescent phases of COVID-19. The material from the prospective study consisted of cDNA or gDNA derived from T cells, B-cell-depleted T cells, or PBMCs. The dataset comprised deeply sampled blood TCRbeta repertoires from subjects exposed to, actively infected with, or recovered from COVID-19. The repertoires were released in a freely available public database meant as a resource for research on the immune response to SARS-CoV-2. The samples were drawn from the first 160 participants of the ongoing ImmuneRACE study and from under 1,500 subjects provided by 6 global collaborators. Sample metadata almost always included a de-identified subject ID, COVID-19 status, age in years and sex. Where HLA class I and class II types were available, the types were taken from metadata supplied by the sample provider, not from assay-based typing.

V is reduced by 0 bases and J by 2 bases, leaving a spacing of 5 bases between them. From cysteine to phenylalanine, the CDR3 is 13 amino acids long. Here the CDR3 DNA is all that survives: 39 bases in frame from base 1. The germline V gene sets CDR1 to SGHRS and CDR2 to YFSETQ. Collaborating institutions collected whole blood in K2EDTA tubes following their own protocols. For TCRbeta analysis, collaborators shipped samples in one of three forms: frozen whole blood, isolated PBMCs, or DNA extracted from either of those sample types. The immunoSEQ Assay, a bias-controlled multiplex PCR, was used to amplify TCRbeta CDR3 regions from genomic DNA. Regarding the original processing steps: Nucleated cell counts per sample were estimated from amplification of reference gene primers within the assay. To quantify the absolute abundance of each unique TCRbeta CDR3 rearrangement, sequence reads were collapsed and filtered. For each sample, productive Simpson clonality was calculated as the square root of Simpson's diversity index over productive rearrangements. Imported from immuneACCESS, the table was reduced by TCRdb to in-frame sequences with V and J called. These copies leave out some clones; in studies compared against another copy, an unresolved V gene accounts for under half, and the cause of the remainder is not known. For V, J and clone size, that table is used; D and trimming come from the DNA. This sample holds about 48,000 clones; about 83% were observed only once. 5.9% of the sample is held by the ten biggest clonotypes.

Study-level results and caveats: The amount of clinical and demographic metadata varied by source and participant and was provided uncurated.

On this clone: Its antigen is not yet known. Base qualities are not provided; no much larger clone lies one nucleotide away.

The TCR sequence derives from a woman aged 55-69 years with acute or convalescent COVID-19. Sequencing was carried out using peripheral blood. The chain uses TRBV5-1 and TRBJ2-5, with the D gene uncertain. The CDR3 in this case is CASSLELQETQYF. The nucleotides read TGCGCCAGCAGCTTGGAGCTACAAGAGACCCAGTACTTC.